This T cell receptor beta chain appears in the sequencing data of a study of CD8 T cells in ankylosing spondylitis. General study findings and limits: Typical of ankylosing spondylitis blood, it appeared, was a TCR beta motif of under 10 highly homologous variants.

The CDR3 consists of 14 residues. V lost 5 bases, J lost 12 bases, and 24 bases lay in between. Germline loops: CDR1 DFQATT, CDR2 SNEGSKA (reference sequence). This clonotype was seen a few times. Its antigen is unknown. TCRdb passed the 5' RACE reads through MiXCR, listing each CDR3 protein once. The sample yields about 840,000 distinct CDR3 sequences, 12% seen once. This rearrangement joins TRBV20-1 to TRBJ2-3; D is perhaps TRBD1 or TRBD2 (5 bases each). The TCR sequence derives from a male donor with ankylosing spondylitis. The specimen was blood, either unsorted or a sorted T cell fraction (not recorded which). The CDR3 region has the DNA TGCAGTGCTTTAGGGGAGCTGAACGCAGATATTCAGTATTTT. This sequence encodes CSALGELNADIQYF.